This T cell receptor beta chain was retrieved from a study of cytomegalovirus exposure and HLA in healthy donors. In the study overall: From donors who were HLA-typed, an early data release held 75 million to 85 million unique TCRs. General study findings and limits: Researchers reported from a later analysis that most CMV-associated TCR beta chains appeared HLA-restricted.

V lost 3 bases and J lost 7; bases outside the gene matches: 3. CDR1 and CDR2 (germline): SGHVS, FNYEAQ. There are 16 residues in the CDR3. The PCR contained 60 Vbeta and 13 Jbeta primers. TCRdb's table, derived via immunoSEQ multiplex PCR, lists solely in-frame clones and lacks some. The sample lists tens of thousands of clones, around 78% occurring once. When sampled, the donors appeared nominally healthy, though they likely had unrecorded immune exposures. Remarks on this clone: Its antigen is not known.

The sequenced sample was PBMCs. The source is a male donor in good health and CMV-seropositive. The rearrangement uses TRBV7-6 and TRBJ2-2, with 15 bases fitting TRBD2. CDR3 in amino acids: CASSFGGLAGGGELFF. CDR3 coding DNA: TGTGCCAGCAGCTTTGGGGGACTAGCGGGAGGCGGGGAGCTGTTTTTT.